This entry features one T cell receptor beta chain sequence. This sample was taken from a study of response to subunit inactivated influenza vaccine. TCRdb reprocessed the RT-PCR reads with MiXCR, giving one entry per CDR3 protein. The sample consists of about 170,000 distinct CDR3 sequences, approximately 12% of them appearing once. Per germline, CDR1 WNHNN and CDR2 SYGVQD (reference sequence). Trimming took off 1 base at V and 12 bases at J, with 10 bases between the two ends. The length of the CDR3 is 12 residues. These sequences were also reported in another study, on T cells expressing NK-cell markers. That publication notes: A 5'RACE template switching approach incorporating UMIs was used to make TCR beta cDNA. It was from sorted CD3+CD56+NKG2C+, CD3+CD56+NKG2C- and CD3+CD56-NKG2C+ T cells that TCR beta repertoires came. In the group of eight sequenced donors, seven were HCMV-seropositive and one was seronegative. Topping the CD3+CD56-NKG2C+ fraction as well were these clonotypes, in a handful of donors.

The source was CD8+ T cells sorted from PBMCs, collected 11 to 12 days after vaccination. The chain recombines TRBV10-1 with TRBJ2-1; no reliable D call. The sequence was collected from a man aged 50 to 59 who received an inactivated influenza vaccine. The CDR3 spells CASSEYPEPQFF. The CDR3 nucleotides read TGCGCCAGCAGTGAGTACCCGGAGCCGCAGTTCTTC.